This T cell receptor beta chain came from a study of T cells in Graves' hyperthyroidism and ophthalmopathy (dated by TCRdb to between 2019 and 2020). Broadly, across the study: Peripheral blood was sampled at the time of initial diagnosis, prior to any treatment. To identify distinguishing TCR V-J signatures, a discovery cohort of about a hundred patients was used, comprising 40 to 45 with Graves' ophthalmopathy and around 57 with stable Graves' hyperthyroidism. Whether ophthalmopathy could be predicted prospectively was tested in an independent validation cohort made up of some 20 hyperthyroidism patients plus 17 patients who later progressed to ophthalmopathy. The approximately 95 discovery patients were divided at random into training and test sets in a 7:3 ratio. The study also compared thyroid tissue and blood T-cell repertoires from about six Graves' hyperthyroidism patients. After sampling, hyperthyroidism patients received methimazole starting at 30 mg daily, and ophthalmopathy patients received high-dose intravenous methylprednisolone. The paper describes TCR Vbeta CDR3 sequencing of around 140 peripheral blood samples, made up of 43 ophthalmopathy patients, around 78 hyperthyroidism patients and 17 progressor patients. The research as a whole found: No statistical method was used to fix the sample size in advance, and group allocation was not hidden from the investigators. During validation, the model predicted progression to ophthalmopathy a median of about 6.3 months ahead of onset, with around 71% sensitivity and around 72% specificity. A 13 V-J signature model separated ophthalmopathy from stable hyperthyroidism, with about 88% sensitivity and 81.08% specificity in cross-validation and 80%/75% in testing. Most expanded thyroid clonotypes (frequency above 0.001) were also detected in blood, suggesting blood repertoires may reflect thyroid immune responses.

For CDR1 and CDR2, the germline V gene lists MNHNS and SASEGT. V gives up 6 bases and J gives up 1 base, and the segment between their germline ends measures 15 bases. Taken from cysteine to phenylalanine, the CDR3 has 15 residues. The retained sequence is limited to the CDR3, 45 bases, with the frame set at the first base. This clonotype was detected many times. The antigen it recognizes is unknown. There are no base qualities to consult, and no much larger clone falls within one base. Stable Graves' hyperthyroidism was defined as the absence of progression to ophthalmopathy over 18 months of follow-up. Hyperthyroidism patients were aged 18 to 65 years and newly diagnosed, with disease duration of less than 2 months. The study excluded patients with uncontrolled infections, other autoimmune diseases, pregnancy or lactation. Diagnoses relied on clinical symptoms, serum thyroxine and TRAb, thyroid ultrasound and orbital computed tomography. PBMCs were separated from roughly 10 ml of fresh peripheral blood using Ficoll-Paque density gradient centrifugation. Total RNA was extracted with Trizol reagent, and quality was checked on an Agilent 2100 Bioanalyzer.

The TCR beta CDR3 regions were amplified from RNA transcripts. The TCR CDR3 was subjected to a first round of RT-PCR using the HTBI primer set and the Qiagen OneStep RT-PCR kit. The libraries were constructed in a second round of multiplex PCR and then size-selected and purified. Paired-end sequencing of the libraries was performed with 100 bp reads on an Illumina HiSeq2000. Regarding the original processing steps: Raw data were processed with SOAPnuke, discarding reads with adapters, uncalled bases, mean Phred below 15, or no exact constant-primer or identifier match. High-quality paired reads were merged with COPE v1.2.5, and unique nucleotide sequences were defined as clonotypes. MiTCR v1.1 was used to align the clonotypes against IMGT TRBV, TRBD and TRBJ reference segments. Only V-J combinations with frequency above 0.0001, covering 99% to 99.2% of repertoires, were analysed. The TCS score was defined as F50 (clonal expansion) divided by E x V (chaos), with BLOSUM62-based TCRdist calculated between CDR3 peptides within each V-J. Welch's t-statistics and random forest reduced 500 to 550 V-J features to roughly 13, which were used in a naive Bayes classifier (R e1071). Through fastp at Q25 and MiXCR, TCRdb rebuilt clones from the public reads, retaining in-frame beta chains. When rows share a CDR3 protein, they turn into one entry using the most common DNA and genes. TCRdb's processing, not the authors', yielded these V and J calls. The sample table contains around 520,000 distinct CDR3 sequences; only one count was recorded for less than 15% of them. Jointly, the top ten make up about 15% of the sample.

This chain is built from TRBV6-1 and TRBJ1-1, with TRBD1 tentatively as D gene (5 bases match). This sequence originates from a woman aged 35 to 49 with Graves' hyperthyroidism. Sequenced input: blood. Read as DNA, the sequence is TGTGCCAGCAGATTCTCACAGGACCCGAACACTGAAGCTTTCTTT. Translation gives CASRFSQDPNTEAFF.